This T cell receptor beta chain was captured in a study of cytomegalovirus exposure and HLA in healthy donors. Study conclusions and caveats: Most TCR beta V segments were productive about 87% or about 30% of the time in an earlier analysis.

About this clone itself: Its antigen is still unknown.

PCR was performed using 60 Vbeta and 13 Jbeta primers. The protocol was immunoSEQ multiplex PCR, while the TCRdb copy is restricted to in-frame clones and leaves out a portion. The repertoire holds 45,000 to 70,000 clones, with almost 85% as singletons. Healthy bone marrow donors supplied every sample. V shed 4 bases, J shed 4 bases, and the junction held 2 bases outside the gene matches. Germline lookup yields CDR1 LNHDA and CDR2 SQIVND (reference sequence). The CDR3 is made up of 14 amino acids. The chain combines TRBV19 with TRBJ1-1; 11 bases map to TRBD1. Material for sequencing was PBMCs. The sequence was obtained from a man aged 45-60 years in good health and CMV-seronegative. CDR3 amino acids: CASSTGQGGTEAFF. As DNA, the CDR3 is TGTGCCAGTAGTACGGGACAGGGGGGCACTGAAGCTTTCTTT.